Below, 17 T cell receptor beta chains from the same sample are listed, as sequenced in a study of T-cell memory formation after mild COVID-19. TCRdb re-called the 5' RACE reads with MiXCR, one entry per CDR3 protein. The table shows about 400,000 distinct CDR3 sequences, with roughly 18% occurring only once. The sample consisted of PBMCs or a T cell subset sorted from them (not recorded which). Every receptor here comes from a man younger than 30 who had mild COVID-19 (a few samples of this study predate the infection). Cell type and time point are not known.

This clonotype was recorded a few times. The J gene is TRBJ2-7, the V gene TRBV6-2 or TRBV6-3; D call uncertain. Germline CDR1 MNHEY, CDR2 SVGEGT. V was cut by 6 bases and J by 4 bases, with 13 bases left in between. The CDR3 length is 13 residues. CDR3 sequence: CASSPDLQYEQYV. The CDR3 DNA reads TGTGCCAGCAGCCCCGACCTCCAATACGAGCAGTACGTC.

The V gene is TRBV7-8, the J gene TRBJ2-1; 7 nucleotides line up with TRBD2. The CDR3 has 15 amino acids. CDR1 is SGHVS, CDR2 FQNEAQ, per germline. Germline trimming cut 8 bases from V and 0 bases from J; bases unmatched to any gene: 7. DNA for the CDR3: TGTGCCAGCTCACGGGCGGGAGACTCCTACAATGAGCAGTTCTTC. Its protein is CASSRAGDSYNEQFF.

This clonotype was counted at least ten times. Here the CDR3 DNA reads TGTGCCAGCAGCTTATTAAGGGAGACCCAGTACTTC. As protein: CASSLLRETQYF. The gene calls are TRBV7-2 and TRBJ2-5; D gene ambiguous. From germline, CDR1 is SGHTA and CDR2 FQGNSA. V was trimmed by 2 bases and J by 5 bases, leaving 6 bases between them. CDR3 length equals 12 residues.

This clonotype came up a few times. CDR3 region: CASIFDRGGEKLFF. For the CDR3, the DNA is TGTGCCAGCATCTTCGACAGGGGAGGAGAAAAACTGTTTTTT. This rearrangement joins TRBV2 to TRBJ1-4; TRBD1 agrees at 8 bases. The CDR3 extends over 14 amino acids. The trim removed 7 bases at V and 8 bases at J, leaving 9 bases unmatched. Germline values: CDR1 SNHLY, CDR2 FYNNEI.

This sequence joins TRBV7-9 and TRBJ1-1; D remains ambiguous. Trimming left V 5 bases short and J 10 bases short, with 14 bases between. Germline V gene lookup returns CDR1 SEHNR and CDR2 FQNEAQ (reference sequence). CDR3 size: 12 residues. CDR3 nucleotide sequence: TGTGCCAGCAGCCGCCGGACTTTTAGAGCTTTCTTT. This translates into CASSRRTFRAFF.

The sample holds a few counts of this clonotype. This chain connects TRBV7-7 to TRBJ2-3; 7 bases match TRBD2. Trimming at V came to 5 bases and at J to 9 bases, leaving 11 bases not matched to a gene. The CDR3 runs 14 residues. Germline-derived CDR1 and CDR2 are SSHAT and FNYEAQ (reference sequence). CDR3 coding DNA: TGTGCCAGCAGCGCCACCTCTAGCGGTTCGACGCAGTATTTT. This translates into CASSATSSGSTQYF.

In this sample, this clonotype turned up a few times. V usage is TRBV7-8 and J usage is TRBJ1-4; 8 bases are a match to TRBD1. V dropped 4 bases and J dropped 2; count of bases not matched to a gene: 3. Germline V gene sequence: CDR1 SGHVS, CDR2 FQNEAQ. This CDR3 spans 15 amino acids. This chain's CDR3 is CASSSQGVTNEKLFF. In DNA form, the CDR3 reads TGTGCCAGCAGCTCACAGGGGGTTACTAATGAAAAACTGTTTTTT.

This clonotype showed up just a few times. The chain recombines TRBV27 with TRBJ2-5, with 8 bases that match TRBD2. The CDR3 spans 13 residues. V dropped 10 bases and J dropped 6; count of bases not matched to a gene: 10. Germline V gene data show CDR1 as MNHEY and CDR2 as SMNVEV (reference sequence). In DNA form, the CDR3 reads TGTGCCACGAGTCGGGGGGGTCTTCAGACCCAGTACTTC. This translates into CATSRGGLQTQYF.

V is TRBV28 and J is TRBJ2-1; TRBD2 matches 12 bases. V lost 6 bases to trimming and J lost 8 bases; unmatched junction nucleotides: 8. This CDR3 has 15 residues. Germline-derived CDR1 and CDR2 are MDHEN and SYDVKM. The chain's CDR3 is CASSRPSGGAHEQFF. CDR3 nucleotide sequence: TGTGCCAGCAGCCGCCCTAGCGGGGGGGCCCATGAGCAGTTCTTC.

This chain joins TRBV20-1 and TRBJ2-3, with 9 bases matching TRBD2. Losses at the gene ends were 4 bases for V and 7 bases for J; bases not matched to a gene: 24. Germline V gene lookup returns CDR1 DFQATT and CDR2 SNEGSKA (reference sequence). The CDR3 is made up of 19 amino acids. The CDR3: CSATDPRRGGPGLRYTQYF. CDR3 nucleotides: TGCAGTGCTACGGACCCTAGGCGGGGGGGGCCGGGTCTCAGGTATACGCAGTATTTT.

This chain links TRBV2 with TRBJ2-3; 8 bases fit TRBD1. This CDR3 is 15 amino acids long. The germline V gene encodes CDR1 SNHLY and CDR2 FYNNEI. V lost 5 bases and J lost 6; bases outside the gene matches: 10. The CDR3: CASSSNRGFGDTQYF. The DNA of the CDR3 is TGTGCCAGCAGTTCAAACAGGGGGTTTGGGGATACGCAGTATTTT.

The table lists this clonotype with a few counts. V gene TRBV6-5 combines with J gene TRBJ2-1, with D possibly being TRBD2 (5 bases). Germline V gene lookup returns CDR1 MNHEY and CDR2 SVGAGI. V was pared by 7 bases and J by 3 bases, with 16 bases between. The CDR3 sequence is 15 residues long. CDR3 loop: CASNPTNGLYNEQFF. CDR3 sequence (DNA): TGTGCCAGCAACCCGACTAACGGCCTCTACAATGAGCAGTTCTTC.

This clonotype occurred a few times. This chain links TRBV6-8 with TRBJ2-5; D might be TRBD1 or TRBD2, each matching 5 bases. Germline loops: CDR1 MNHGY, CDR2 SAAAGT. Trimming took off 9 bases at V and 4 bases at J, with 15 bases between the two ends. This CDR3 comprises 13 residues. Here the CDR3 DNA reads TGTGCCAGGGACAACCGGGACGGAGAGACCCAGTACTTC. Translating it yields CARDNRDGETQYF.

This clonotype appeared a few times. This chain joins TRBV7-3 and TRBJ2-5; 14 bases match TRBD2. Germline assignment: CDR1 SGHTA and CDR2 FQGTGA. This CDR3 has 16 amino acids. Losses at the gene ends were 3 bases for V and 5 bases for J; bases not matched to a gene: 5. DNA of the CDR3: TGTGCCAGCAGCTTGACTAGCGGGGGGGCCCGGGAGACCCAGTACTTC. The encoded protein is CASSLTSGGARETQYF.

The gene calls are TRBV20-1 and TRBJ2-2; the match to TRBD2 covers 9 bases. The CDR3 consists of 18 residues. Looked up from germline, CDR1 is DFQATT and CDR2 is SNEGSKA (reference sequence). Trimming removed 0 bases from V and 3 bases from J; junction bases left unmatched: 11. The CDR3 protein is CSARDLRGGSRHTGELFF. The CDR3 region has the DNA TGCAGTGCTAGAGATTTGCGGGGGGGCTCTCGTCACACCGGGGAGCTGTTTTTT.

This clonotype came up a few times. V is TRBV12-3 or TRBV12-4 and J is TRBJ1-1; no reliable D call. The CDR3 covers 12 residues. Deletions cut 5 bases from V and 5 bases from J, with 9 bases between. Here the CDR3 DNA reads TGTGCCAGCAGTCGTGGACGGACTGAAGCTTTCTTT. It yields the protein CASSRGRTEAFF.

The chain is built from TRBV28 and TRBJ2-7; either TRBD1 or TRBD2 may supply D (5 bases each). The CDR3 loop spans 15 amino acids. Germline CDR1 reads MDHEN; CDR2 reads SYDVKM. Trimming stripped 6 bases from V and 9 bases from J, with 24 bases between. The CDR3 is CASSPLRDAPNGQYV. CDR3 sequence (DNA): TGTGCCAGCAGCCCACTCCGGGACGCCCCTAACGGGCAGTACGTC.